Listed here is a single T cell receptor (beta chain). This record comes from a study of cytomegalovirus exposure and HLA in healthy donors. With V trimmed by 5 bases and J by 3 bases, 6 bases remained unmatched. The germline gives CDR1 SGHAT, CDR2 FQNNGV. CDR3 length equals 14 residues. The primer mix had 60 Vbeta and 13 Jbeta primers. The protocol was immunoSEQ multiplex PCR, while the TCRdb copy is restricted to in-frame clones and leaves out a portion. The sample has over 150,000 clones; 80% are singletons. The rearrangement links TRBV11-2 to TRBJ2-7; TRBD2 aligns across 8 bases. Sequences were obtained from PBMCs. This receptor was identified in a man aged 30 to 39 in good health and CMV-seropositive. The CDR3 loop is CASSPLAGGYEQYF. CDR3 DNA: TGTGCCAGCAGCCCCCTGGCGGGAGGCTACGAGCAGTACTTC. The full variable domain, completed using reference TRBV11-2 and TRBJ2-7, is EAGVAQSPRYKIIEKRQSVAFWCNPISGHATLYWYQQILGQGPKLLIQFQNNGVVDDSQLPKDRFSAERLKGVDSTLKIQPAKLEDSAVYLCASSPLAGGYEQYFGPGTRLTVT.